Below are 27 T cell receptor beta chains sequenced from a single sample in a study of T cell repertoires in cytomegalovirus infection (dated by TCRdb to the late 2010s). Sequencing instrument: Illumina HiSeq 1500. TCRdb itself trimmed the public reads at Q25 with fastp, ran MiXCR and retained productive beta chains. Identical CDR3 protein sequences are pooled into one entry, listed with their most common genes and DNA. This sample is represented by about 770,000 distinct CDR3 sequences; 25% to 30% of them were singletons. The ten largest make up around 12% of the sample. These receptors are not linked to any known antigen. The treatment or condition label, read with the paper, signifies: in vitro stimulation with specific CMV peptide epitopes to enrich CMV-specific T cells. Sequences were derived from cultured CD8+ T cells from PBMCs, sampled from culture after CMV antigen stimulation. The receptors originated from a human donor in good health (CMV status not recorded). Some clones in this sample may be carry-over from other donors' samples.

The chain is built from TRBV12-3 or TRBV12-4 and TRBJ2-4; D is ambiguous. Between the trimmed V and J ends, which lost 3 bases and 2 bases, there was a span of 14 bases. This CDR3 contains 16 residues. The CDR3 DNA reads TGTGCCAGCAGTTTCGCTCCCCTGGGTCCCAAAAACATTCAGTACTTC. Translated: CASSFAPLGPKNIQYF.

The chain recombines TRBV25-1 with TRBJ1-2, with D unclear. CDR3 length: 14 residues. The germline V gene encodes CDR1 MGHDK and CDR2 SYGVNS. Between the trimmed V and J ends, which lost 3 bases and 3 bases, there was a span of 11 bases. This chain's CDR3 is CASSEKLGYYGYTF. CDR3 coding DNA: TGTGCCAGCAGTGAGAAGTTGGGGTACTATGGCTACACCTTC.

The chain combines TRBV5-4 with TRBJ1-6; D gene unclear. V dropped 4 bases and J dropped 14 bases, with 19 bases sitting between them. Germline lookup yields CDR1 SGHNT and CDR2 YYREEE (reference sequence). The CDR3 length is 14 residues. CDR3 sequence reads: CASSSRQWPSALHF. CDR3 DNA sequence: TGTGCCAGCAGCAGCAGACAATGGCCTTCGGCCCTCCACTTT.

This clonotype was seen a few times. The chain recombines TRBV6-2 or TRBV6-3 with TRBJ1-3; TRBD1 matches at 8 bases. This CDR3 contains 17 residues. From germline, CDR1 is MNHEY and CDR2 SVGEGT. The V gene end was trimmed by 5 bases and the J gene end by 0 bases; junction bases not matched to a gene: 9. Here the CDR3 DNA reads TGTGCCAGCAGTCCTCGACAGGGGCCCTCCTCTGGAAACACCATATATTTT. Its protein product is CASSPRQGPSSGNTIYF.

This chain joins TRBV2 and TRBJ2-2, with 10 nucleotides matching TRBD1. The V segment lost 7 bases and the J segment 6 bases; nucleotides outside the gene matches: 8. The CDR3 has 15 residues. CDR1 SNHLY and CDR2 FYNNEI come from the germline V gene. This chain's CDR3 is CASIRQGAPPGELFF. Written as DNA, the CDR3 is TGTGCCAGCATACGACAGGGGGCGCCCCCCGGGGAGCTGTTTTTT.

This clonotype has a handful of counts. J is TRBJ1-2 and V is TRBV28; a weak D match, TRBD1 (5 bases). V was cut by 3 bases and J by 8 bases, with 13 bases left in between. CDR3 length: 13 amino acids. The germline V gene encodes CDR1 MDHEN and CDR2 SYDVKM. This CDR3 reads CASSFTGASGYTF. The CDR3 bases are TGTGCCAGCAGTTTCACAGGCGCTAGCGGCTACACCTTC.

Only a few counts were recorded for this clonotype. The CDR3 loop reads CASSIMLRLASDTQYF. In nucleotides, the CDR3 is TGTGCCAGTAGTATAATGCTGAGACTAGCATCAGATACGCAGTATTTT. V usage is TRBV19 and J usage is TRBJ2-3, with 7 positions matching TRBD2. This CDR3 has 16 amino acids. CDR1 and CDR2 (germline): LNHDA, SQIVND (reference sequence). V was pared by 2 bases and J by 4 bases, with 9 bases of the junction left unmatched.

This sequence joins TRBV2 and TRBJ1-2; maybe TRBD1 (5 bases). V was pared by 4 bases and J by 4 bases, with 10 bases between. The CDR3 extends over 13 amino acids. CDR1 is SNHLY, CDR2 FYNNEI, per germline. CDR3 region: CASSGKTVYGYTF. The CDR3 nucleotides read TGTGCCAGCAGTGGTAAGACAGTCTATGGCTACACCTTC.

The sample holds many counts of this clonotype. The J gene is TRBJ2-2, the V gene TRBV11-3; 7 nucleotides align to TRBD1. Germline CDR1 and CDR2: SGHNT and YENEEA. Trimming removed 5 bases from V and 6 bases from J; junction bases left unmatched: 12. The CDR3 has 16 amino acids. The CDR3 sequence is CASSPRTGSGPGELFF. The CDR3 DNA is TGTGCCAGCAGCCCTCGGACAGGCTCGGGTCCCGGGGAGCTGTTTTTT.

V is TRBV27 and J is TRBJ2-5; no definite D call. Trimming cost V 8 bases and J 5 bases, with 15 bases left between them. Germline CDR1 and CDR2: MNHEY and SMNVEV (reference sequence). This CDR3 is 13 amino acids long. This CDR3 is CASRSVIEETQYF. CDR3 nucleotide sequence: TGTGCCAGCCGGAGCGTCATCGAGGAGACCCAGTACTTC.

This chain links TRBV12-3 or TRBV12-4 with TRBJ2-1; tentative D call: TRBD1 (6 bases). The CDR3 is made up of 13 amino acids. With 11 bases removed from V and 7 bases from J, the gap between germline ends came to 18 bases. The CDR3 DNA follows: TGTGCCCTTGATTTGGGGGCCGGGAATGAGCAGTTCTTC. Residues: CALDLGAGNEQFF.

The chain recombines TRBV4-2 with TRBJ2-5; TRBD1 matches 8 bases. Germline loops: CDR1 LGHNA, CDR2 YNFKEQ. The CDR3 length is 15 residues. The V and J ends lost 0 bases and 2 bases, in that order; junction bases with no gene match: 2. CDR3 bases: TGTGCCAGCAGCCAAGAACGGGACAGGCAAGAGACCCAGTACTTC. The encoded protein is CASSQERDRQETQYF.

This clonotype was seen many times. The CDR3 region has the DNA TGTGCCAGCAGCTTAGCGGCCGGGGAGCTGTTTTTT. Translated: CASSLAAGELFF. V usage is TRBV7-9 and J usage is TRBJ2-2; D call uncertain. CDR1 and CDR2 from the germline V gene are SEHNR and FQNEAQ (reference sequence). CDR3 length: 12 amino acids. Trimming left V 0 bases short and J 6 bases short, with 2 bases between. Complete variable domain (other parts from reference TRBV7-9 and TRBJ2-2): DTGVSQNPRHKITKRGQNVTFRCDPISEHNRLYWYRQTLGQGPEFLTYFQNEAQLEKSRLLSDRFSAERPKGSFSTLEIQRTEQGDSAMYLCASSLAAGELFFGEGSRLTVL.

There are a few counts of this clonotype. V is TRBV7-9 and J is TRBJ1-3, with D unclear. Deletions cut 11 bases from V and 4 bases from J, with 12 bases between. The CDR3 contains 12 residues. The germline gives CDR1 SEHNR, CDR2 FQNEAQ (reference sequence). CDR3 in amino acids: CAQPTWGNTIYF. The CDR3 region has the DNA TGTGCCCAACCCACCTGGGGAAACACCATATATTTT.

The genes are TRBV28 and TRBJ2-1; TRBD1 aligns across 7 bases. The CDR3 loop spans 12 amino acids. Unmatched junction bases numbered 0, after V lost 0 bases and J lost 10 bases. Germline CDR1 and CDR2: MDHEN and SYDVKM. In nucleotides, the CDR3 is TGTGCCAGCAGTTTATGGGACAGGGAGCAGTTCTTC. This codes for CASSLWDREQFF.

The rearrangement uses TRBV5-4 and TRBJ2-1; TRBD1 matches at 7 bases. The V gene end was trimmed by 2 bases and the J gene end by 5 bases; junction bases not matched to a gene: 7. Looked up from germline, CDR1 is SGHNT and CDR2 is YYREEE (reference sequence). This CDR3 has 15 amino acids. CDR3 sequence: CASSFRQGSHNEQFF. The CDR3 coding sequence is TGTGCCAGCAGCTTCAGACAGGGTAGCCACAATGAGCAGTTCTTC. Full variable domain (remainder filled in from reference TRBV5-4 and TRBJ2-1): ETGVTQSPTHLIKTRGQQVTLRCSSQSGHNTVSWYQQALGQGPQFIFQYYREEENGRGNFPPRFSGLQFPNYSSELNVNALELDDSALYLCASSFRQGSHNEQFFGPGTRLTVL.

Only a few counts were recorded for this clonotype. The chain is built from TRBV6-2 or TRBV6-3 and TRBJ2-7; D is possibly TRBD1 or TRBD2 (6 bases each). From germline, CDR1 is MNHEY and CDR2 SVGEGT. The CDR3 runs to 13 residues. Trimming cost V 10 bases and J 0 bases, with 13 bases left between them. CDR3 sequence (DNA): TGTGCCACCTTCGGGGGACACTCCTACGAGCAGTACTTC. Its protein is CATFGGHSYEQYF.

V usage is TRBV16 and J usage is TRBJ1-2, with 9 bases that match TRBD1. The CDR3 loop spans 14 amino acids. CDR1 and CDR2 (germline): KGHSY, FQNENV. Germline trimming cut 3 bases from V and 7 bases from J; bases unmatched to any gene: 6. The CDR3 is CASSHLGTGFGYTF. The CDR3 DNA reads TGTGCCAGCAGCCACCTCGGGACAGGGTTTGGCTACACCTTC. Full variable domain (remainder filled in from reference TRBV16 and TRBJ1-2): GEEVAQTPKHLVRGEGQKAKLYCAPIKGHSYVFWYQQVLKNEFKFLISFQNENVFDETGMPKERFSAKCLPNSPCSLEIQATKLEDSAVYFCASSHLGTGFGYTFGSGTRLTVV.

This clonotype was observed a handful of times. This chain links TRBV20-1 with TRBJ1-2; D unclear. The CDR3 spans 9 residues. Trimming shortened V by 6 bases and J by 8 bases, and 7 bases separated the two germline ends. CDR1 and CDR2 (germline): DFQATT, SNEGSKA (reference sequence). CDR3 in amino acids: CSAPGGYTF. The CDR3 DNA reads as TGCAGTGCCCCGGGCGGCTACACCTTC.

The chain recombines TRBV11-2 with TRBJ1-1, with D perhaps TRBD1 (6 bases). The CDR3 is 15 amino acids. Germline CDR1 and CDR2: SGHAT and FQNNGV. Trimming removed 5 bases from V and 1 base from J, with 14 bases in between. CDR3 nucleotide sequence: TGTGCCAGCAGCGCGACAGGAGGATGGAACACTGAAGCTTTCTTT. Amino acids: CASSATGGWNTEAFF.

The table lists this clonotype with many counts. The rearrangement joins TRBV5-6 to TRBJ1-2; weak D call: TRBD1 (5 bases). This CDR3 has 14 residues. Between the trimmed V and J ends, which lost 7 bases and 4 bases, there was a span of 17 bases. CDR1 SGHDT and CDR2 YYEEEE come from the germline V gene. The CDR3 DNA sequence: TGTGCCAGCGGTGGCGTCGGGGGGTTCTATGGCTACACCTTC. It codes for CASGGVGGFYGYTF.

The chain recombines TRBV7-9 with TRBJ1-2, with D tentatively TRBD1 (6 bases). The CDR3 loop spans 14 amino acids. Germline V lookup: CDR1 SEHNR, CDR2 FQNEAQ (reference sequence). The V and J ends lost 2 bases and 5 bases respectively, with 12 bases between them. DNA of the CDR3: TGTGCCAGCAGCTTACAGGACAGACTGTATGGCTACACCTTC. Its protein is CASSLQDRLYGYTF.

V usage is TRBV6-6 and J usage is TRBJ1-1; D unresolved. CDR1 and CDR2 from the germline V gene are MNHNY and SVGAGI (reference sequence). CDR3 length equals 14 residues. V lost 2 bases to trimming and J lost 3 bases, with 10 bases between them. The CDR3 region has the DNA TGTGCCAGCAGTTACACCGCAGAGTACACTGAAGCTTTCTTT. Its translation is CASSYTAEYTEAFF.

J is TRBJ2-2 and V is TRBV2, with 11 nucleotides matching TRBD1. CDR1 and CDR2 from the germline V gene are SNHLY and FYNNEI. The CDR3 loop spans 17 amino acids. V lost 6 bases and J lost 5; bases outside the gene matches: 11. The CDR3 loop is CASRLRTGGRLTGELFF. CDR3 sequence (DNA): TGTGCCAGCAGACTGAGGACAGGGGGCCGGTTGACCGGGGAGCTGTTTTTT. Drawing the rest from reference TRBV2 and TRBJ2-2, the complete variable domain is EPEVTQTPSHQVTQMGQEVILRCVPISNHLYFYWYRQILGQKVEFLVSFYNNEISEKSEIFDDQFSVERPDGSNFTLKIRSTKLEDSAMYFCASRLRTGGRLTGELFFGEGSRLTVL.

The chain joins TRBV6-5 to TRBJ1-5; 7 bases match TRBD1. The CDR3 sequence is 18 residues long. Per the germline V gene, CDR1 is MNHEY and CDR2 is SVGAGI. The trim removed 6 bases at V and 0 bases at J, leaving 14 bases unmatched. CDR3 sequence: CASSPTGSYWYSNQPQHF. DNA for the CDR3: TGTGCCAGCAGCCCGACAGGGAGTTATTGGTATAGCAATCAGCCCCAGCATTTT.

This clonotype was seen at least ten times. The chain uses TRBV4-1 and TRBJ2-1; the D gene is possibly TRBD2 (6 bases). The length of the CDR3 is 15 residues. Per germline, CDR1 MGHRA and CDR2 YSYEKL. V was shortened by 2 bases and J by 2 bases, with 10 bases between the two germline ends. CDR3 DNA sequence: TGCGCCAGCAGCCAAACTAGCATAACCTACAATGAGCAGTTCTTC. Its protein product is CASSQTSITYNEQFF.

J is TRBJ2-4 and V is TRBV23-1, with D possibly TRBD1 on 6 matching bases. TRBV23-1 is filed as an ORF, its function uncertain. CDR3 length: 15 residues. V was trimmed by 6 bases and J by 3 bases, leaving 15 bases between them. The CDR3 protein is CASSLRQALKNIQYF. CDR3 DNA: TGCGCCAGCAGCCTTAGACAGGCTCTCAAAAACATTCAGTACTTC.